These T cell receptor beta chains were read from a single sample in a study of cytomegalovirus exposure and HLA in healthy donors. The repertoire was sequenced with immunoSEQ multiplex PCR; TCRdb's copy has only in-frame clones and lacks some. The sample has about 120,000 clones, more than 15% seen once. Sample: PBMCs. The origin of the receptors is a female donor in good health and CMV-seropositive. CDR3s include the opening cysteine and the closing phenylalanine or tryptophan. A D gene is named only where the DNA matches it firmly. A row's size may be missing; if present it is once, few, many or a size class.

.	TRBV9	TRBJ1-6	.	TGTGCCAGCAGCGTAGAGAGGGGGACGGGCTATAATTCACCCCTCCACTTT	CASSVERGTGYNSPLHF
.	TRBV4-3	TRBJ2-4	few	TGCGCCAGCAGCCGAACCGGTAGAGGGGGCAAAAACATTCAGTACTTC	CASSRTGRGGKNIQYF
TRBD1	TRBV29-1	TRBJ2-7	.	TGCAGCGTTGGGAGACTCAGGGGGTTTAGCTCCTACGAGCAGTACTTC	CSVGRLRGFSSYEQYF
.	TRBV7-9	TRBJ1-1	few	TGTGCCAGCAGCTTTGGAGGGGACACTGAAGCTTTCTTT	CASSFGGDTEAFF
.	TRBV27	TRBJ2-7	.	TGTGCCAGCAGTTTATCGAAACCCGCGGTCAGGGGAATGCCCTACGAGCAGTACTTC	CASSLSKPAVRGMPYEQYF
TRBD2	TRBV29-1	TRBJ2-3	few	TGCAGCGTTGAGCTAGCGGGAGTAGATACGCAGTATTTT	CSVELAGVDTQYF
TRBD2	TRBV29-1	TRBJ2-5	.	TGCAGCGCCAAACCGTGGGGACTAGCGGAAGAGACCCAGTACTTC	CSAKPWGLAEETQYF
.	TRBV6-6	TRBJ2-1	.	TGTGCCAGCAGTTCGCAGGGGCCCCGATACAATGAGCAGTTCTTC	CASSSQGPRYNEQFF
.	TRBV5-6	TRBJ2-1	.	TGTGCCAGCAGCCGCGACTATGAGCAGTTCTTC	CASSRDYEQFF
TRBD2	TRBV5-4	TRBJ2-2	.	TGTGCCAGCAGCCCCAGAGCTAGCGGGAGGAACACCGGGGAGCTGTTTTTT	CASSPRASGRNTGELFF
TRBD1	TRBV6-1	TRBJ1-3	few	TGTGCCAGCACCCGGACAGGGACCTCTGGAAACACCATATATTTT	CASTRTGTSGNTIYF